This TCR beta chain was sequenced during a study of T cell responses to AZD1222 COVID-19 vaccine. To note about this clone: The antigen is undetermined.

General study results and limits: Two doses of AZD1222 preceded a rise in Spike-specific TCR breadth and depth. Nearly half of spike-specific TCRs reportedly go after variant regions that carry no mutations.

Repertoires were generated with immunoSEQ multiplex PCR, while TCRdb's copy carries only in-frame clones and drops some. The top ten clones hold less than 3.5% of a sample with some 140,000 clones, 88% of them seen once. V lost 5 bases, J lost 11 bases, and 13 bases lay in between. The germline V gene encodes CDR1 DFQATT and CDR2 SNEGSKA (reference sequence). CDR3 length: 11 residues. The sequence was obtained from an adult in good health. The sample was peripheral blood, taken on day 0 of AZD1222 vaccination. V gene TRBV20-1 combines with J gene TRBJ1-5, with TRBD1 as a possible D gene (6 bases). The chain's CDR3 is CSAAQGSAQHF. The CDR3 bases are TGCAGTGCTGCACAGGGTTCGGCCCAGCATTTT.